The entry below gives a single T cell receptor beta chain sequence along with its context. Its specificity is unknown. Roughly 0.45 to 1 ug RNA was reverse transcribed with random hexamers. MiXCR, applied by TCRdb to the immunoSEQ multiplex PCR reads, yields one record per CDR3 protein. The sample holds some 200,000 distinct CDR3 sequences, about 94% seen once. This sample is drawn from a study of CD8 T cells in Susac syndrome. Study conclusions and caveats: The number of individuals included in the study's TCR sequencing and HLA analysis was acknowledged as relatively small.

Germline CDR1 reads SQVTM; CDR2 reads ANQGSEA. V lost 1 base and J lost 8, with 14 bases in between. This CDR3 comprises 13 residues. Sequenced sample: CD4+ T cells from PBMCs. V and J are TRBV29-1 and TRBJ2-5; D is unclear. The TCR was taken from a human donor with Susac syndrome. The CDR3 sequence is CSVEVLVGETQYF. In DNA form, the CDR3 reads TGCAGCGTTGAAGTTCTCGTAGGTGAAACCCAGTACTTC.